Listed here are 18 T cell receptor beta chains from one sample, sequenced in a study of blood T cells in healthy people across ages (dated by TCRdb to between 2015 and 2016). Libraries were built with 5' RACE. Reads for this sample came from an Illumina HiSeq 2500. A second roughly 6 to 12 cycle PCR used a sample-barcoded 5' primer and a J-beta primer mix. TCRdb reran the public reads through fastp at Q25 and MiXCR, keeping productive beta chains. CDR3 protein sequences are deduplicated, and each keeps its most common genes and DNA. This sample comprises about 780,000 distinct CDR3 sequences, 46% of them detected only once. 15% to 20% of the sample lies in the top ten. The sample comprised blood. These receptors all stem from an elderly man in good health.

The chain couples TRBV5-5 to TRBJ2-1; 8 nucleotides match TRBD2. The CDR3 contains 15 residues. Germline V gene lookup returns CDR1 SGHKS and CDR2 YYEKEE (reference sequence). V shed 4 bases and J 6 bases; nucleotides not matched to a gene: 9. The CDR3 DNA follows: TGTGCCAGCAGCCGGACGGGACTAGACTGCAATGAGCAGTTCTTC. This gives the protein CASSRTGLDCNEQFF.

This clonotype was observed a handful of times. This rearrangement joins TRBV30 to TRBJ2-1, with D uncertain. The J call could be wrong; TRBJ2-7 is a better fit for the DNA end. The CDR3 length is 14 residues. Germline loops: CDR1 GTSNPN, CDR2 SVGIG (reference sequence). Here the CDR3 reads CAWRARLPYNEQYF. As DNA, the CDR3 is TGTGCCTGGAGGGCCCGCTTGCCCTACAATGAGCAGTACTTC.

The V gene is TRBV7-2, the J gene TRBJ1-3; D is ambiguous. Per germline, CDR1 SGHTA and CDR2 FQGNSA. The CDR3 extends over 15 amino acids. V shed 0 bases and J shed 0 bases, with 6 bases lying between them. The CDR3 nucleotides are TGTGCCAGCAGCTTAGCGGACCTCTCTGGAAACACCATATATTTT. Its protein product is CASSLADLSGNTIYF.

The CDR3 reads CASSLSLRGLSSYNEQYF. The CDR3 DNA is TGCGCCAGCAGCTTGTCCCTTAGAGGTTTGAGCTCCTACAATGAGCAGTACTTC. The chain carries TRBV5-1 and TRBJ2-1; D gene ambiguous. The tail of the sequence fits TRBJ2-7 better, so the J call may be wrong. There are 18 residues in the CDR3. Germline V lookup: CDR1 SGHRS, CDR2 YFSETQ.

V gene TRBV25-1 combines with J gene TRBJ2-7; D perhaps matches TRBD1 (6 bases). Trimming removed 10 bases from V and 7 bases from J, with 14 bases in between. CDR1 is MGHDK and CDR2 is SYGVNS in the germline V gene. This CDR3 is 11 amino acids long. The CDR3 spells CATTGYNEQYF. The CDR3 DNA sequence: TGTGCCACGACAGGTTACAATGAGCAGTACTTC.

The table lists this clonotype with a count of one. V usage is TRBV7-8 and J usage is TRBJ2-5; 9 bases agree with TRBD2. The J call may be mistaken, given a closer DNA end match to TRBJ2-7. Germline lookup yields CDR1 SGHVS and CDR2 FQNEAQ. The CDR3 is made up of 14 amino acids. CDR3 region: CASSRGGGNGEQYF. The CDR3, as DNA: TGTGCCAGCAGCCGCGGGGGGGGTAATGGCGAGCAGTACTTC.

This chain connects TRBV18 to TRBJ1-1, with no clear D. Trimming left V 3 bases short and J 2 bases short, with 13 bases between. This CDR3 region has 15 residues. CDR1 and CDR2 from the germline V gene are KGHSH and LQKENI. CDR3 in DNA: TGTGCCAGCTCACCGAGTATCCAGACAAACACTGAAGCTTTCTTT. Protein product: CASSPSIQTNTEAFF.

The chain combines TRBV7-2 with TRBJ2-3; 12 positions match TRBD2. Losses at the gene ends were 6 bases for V and 5 bases for J; bases not matched to a gene: 6. Germline V gives CDR1 SGHTA, CDR2 FQGNSA. The CDR3 totals 15 residues. The CDR3 DNA reads TGTGCCAGCAGTTCTAGCGGGAGGGCCGTAGATACGCAGTATTTT. Translated: CASSSSGRAVDTQYF.

The chain's CDR3 is CSADTPTGGTHNEQFF. DNA for the CDR3: TGCAGTGCCGATACTCCGACAGGGGGCACTCACAATGAGCAGTTCTTC. This chain connects TRBV20-1 to TRBJ2-1, with 10 bases aligning to TRBD1. V dropped 6 bases and J dropped 5; count of bases not matched to a gene: 13. In germline, CDR1 is DFQATT, CDR2 SNEGSKA (reference sequence). The CDR3 length is 16 residues.

This clonotype was recorded a few times. The rearrangement links TRBV7-8 to TRBJ2-2, with TRBD2 as a possible D gene (6 bases). The CDR3 contains 14 residues. The V end was cut by 5 bases, the J end by 2 bases, with 9 bases between. CDR1 is SGHVS, CDR2 FQNEAQ, per germline. The DNA of the CDR3 is TGTGCCAGCAGCATTAGCGGAAACACCGGGGAGCTGTTTTTT. This translates into CASSISGNTGELFF.

The rearrangement links TRBV25-1 to TRBJ2-1, with TRBD1 as a possible D gene (5 bases). The V end lost 6 bases, the J end lost 3 bases, and 9 bases lay between the germline ends. From germline, CDR1 is MGHDK and CDR2 SYGVNS. The CDR3 has 13 residues. CDR3 in DNA: TGTGCCAGCAGGCGGCAGGGCTACAATGAGCAGTTCTTC. Amino acid sequence: CASRRQGYNEQFF.

The rearrangement links TRBV20-1 to TRBJ1-5; 10 bases map to TRBD1. The V gene's germline CDR1 is DFQATT and CDR2 SNEGSKA (reference sequence). The CDR3 consists of 16 residues. Germline trimming cut 0 bases from V and 3 bases from J; bases unmatched to any gene: 5. The CDR3 bases are TGCAGTGCTAGAGATATGGGACAGGGGTCCAATCAGCCCCAGCATTTT. It specifies CSARDMGQGSNQPQHF.

The chain combines TRBV20-1 with TRBJ1-4; D remains ambiguous. This CDR3 has 13 residues. CDR1 is DFQATT and CDR2 is SNEGSKA in the germline V gene (reference sequence). V gave up 0 bases and J gave up 6 bases, with 8 bases separating them. This CDR3 reads CSARDRGYEKLFF. The DNA of the CDR3 is TGCAGTGCTAGAGATCGGGGATATGAAAAACTGTTTTTT.

The chain combines TRBV29-1 with TRBJ2-7; D ambiguous. This CDR3 has 11 amino acids. V lost 4 bases and J 7 bases, leaving 11 bases between the germline ends. Germline V CDR1 and CDR2: SQVTM, ANQGSEA. The CDR3 region has the DNA TGCAGCGTTGCCGGCCCTTGGGAGCAGTACTTC. It codes for CSVAGPWEQYF.

This rearrangement joins TRBV12-3 or TRBV12-4 to TRBJ2-1; D unclear. The CDR3 extends over 14 amino acids. Trimming took off 2 bases at V and 6 bases at J, with 11 bases between the two ends. The CDR3 protein is CASSLNSVGNEQFF. The CDR3 bases are TGTGCCAGCAGTTTAAATTCCGTGGGCAATGAGCAGTTCTTC.

There are many counts of this clonotype. V gene TRBV29-1 combines with J gene TRBJ2-5; possibly TRBD1 for D (5 bases). Germline V gene lookup returns CDR1 SQVTM and CDR2 ANQGSEA. This CDR3 comprises 12 residues. The ends were cut back, 0 bases at V and 9 bases at J, with 11 bases in the middle. In DNA form, the CDR3 reads TGCAGCGTTGAAGACAGGGTCCTCCCCCAGTACTTC. Its protein product is CSVEDRVLPQYF.

The gene calls are TRBV2 and TRBJ1-2; TRBD1 aligns across 7 bases. Trimming at V came to 6 bases and at J to 10 bases, leaving 11 bases not matched to a gene. In germline, CDR1 is SNHLY, CDR2 FYNNEI. The CDR3 spans 13 residues. CDR3 in amino acids: CASSIGQDFDYTF. DNA for the CDR3: TGTGCCAGCAGCATAGGACAGGACTTTGACTACACCTTC.

This clonotype turned up a few times. This chain links TRBV11-2 with TRBJ2-1, with D possibly matching TRBD2 (7 bases). Trimming shortened V by 8 bases and J by 4 bases, and 18 bases separated the two germline ends. The CDR3 is made up of 15 amino acids. The germline CDR1 and CDR2 sequences are SGHAT and FQNNGV. The CDR3 DNA sequence: TGTGCCAGCGGCGATGGGCGGGGGCTATACAATGAGCAGTTCTTC. It specifies CASGDGRGLYNEQFF.